This T cell receptor (beta chain) was recovered during a study of T-cell memory formation after mild COVID-19. Constant-segment primers were used for 5'RACE, and the resulting TCR alpha and TCR beta cDNA libraries carried sample barcodes and UMIs. MiXCR, run by TCRdb on the 5' RACE reads, gives a single entry per CDR3 protein. Among under 400,000 distinct CDR3 sequences listed, roughly 21% were seen once. The length of the CDR3 is 17 residues. Germline V gene data show CDR1 as SGHKS and CDR2 as YYEKEE (reference sequence). J gave up 5 bases and V 5 bases, and 13 bases lay outside the gene matches. Sequencing input: PBMCs or a T cell subset sorted from them (not recorded which). The chain links TRBV5-5 to TRBJ1-1; 12 bases agree with TRBD1. The source of this sequence is an adult woman who had mild COVID-19 (a few samples of this study predate the infection). Cell type and time point are not known. CDR3 sequence (DNA): TGTGCCAGCAGAGGGGACAGGGGGCGCCCCGGGGGAACTGAAGCTTTCTTT. This gives the protein CASRGDRGRPGGTEAFF.